This T cell receptor beta chain appears in the sequencing data of a study of identical twins. Study-wide results and caveats: Modeled out-of-frame TCR alpha sharing in monozygotic twins fell below observed levels. In cord blood, abundant beta clonotypes had fewer insertions; memory showed no trend.

In every case, the donor was a healthy Caucasian. The germline CDR1 and CDR2 sequences are SEHNR and FQNEAQ (reference sequence). This CDR3 region has 13 residues. V lost 3 bases and J 6 bases, leaving 11 bases between the germline ends. Note on this clonotype: Its antigen is as yet unknown.

Template switching added a universal primer site; cDNA carried unique molecular identifiers. MiXCR, run by TCRdb on the 5' RACE reads, gives a single entry per CDR3 protein. The table shows about 1.7 million distinct CDR3 sequences, with around 33% occurring only once. This chain uses TRBV7-9 with TRBJ1-2, with no clear D. The sequence derives from a newborn girl in good health. What was sequenced was cord blood. CDR3 residues: CASSLPTVDGYTF. In DNA form, the CDR3 reads TGTGCCAGCAGCTTGCCAACAGTTGATGGCTACACCTTC.